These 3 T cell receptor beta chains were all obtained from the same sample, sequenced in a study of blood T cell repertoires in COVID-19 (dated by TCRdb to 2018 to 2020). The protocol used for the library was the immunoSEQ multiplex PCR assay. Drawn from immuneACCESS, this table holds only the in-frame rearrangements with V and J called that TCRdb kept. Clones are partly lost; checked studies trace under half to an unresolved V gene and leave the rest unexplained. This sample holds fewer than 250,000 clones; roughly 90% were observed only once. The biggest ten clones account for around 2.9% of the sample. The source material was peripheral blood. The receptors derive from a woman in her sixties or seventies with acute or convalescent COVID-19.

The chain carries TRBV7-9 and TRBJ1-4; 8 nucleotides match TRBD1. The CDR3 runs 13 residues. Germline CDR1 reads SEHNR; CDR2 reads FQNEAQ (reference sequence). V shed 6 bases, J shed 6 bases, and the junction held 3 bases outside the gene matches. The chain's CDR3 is CASRTGEDEKLFF. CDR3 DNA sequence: TGTGCCAGCAGGACAGGGGAAGATGAAAAACTGTTTTTT.

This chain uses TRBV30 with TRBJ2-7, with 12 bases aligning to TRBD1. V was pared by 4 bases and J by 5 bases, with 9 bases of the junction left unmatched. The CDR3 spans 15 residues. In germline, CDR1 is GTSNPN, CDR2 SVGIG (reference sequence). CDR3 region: CAWMRTGTGGDEQYF. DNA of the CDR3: TGTGCCTGGATGAGAACCGGGACAGGGGGCGACGAGCAGTACTTC.

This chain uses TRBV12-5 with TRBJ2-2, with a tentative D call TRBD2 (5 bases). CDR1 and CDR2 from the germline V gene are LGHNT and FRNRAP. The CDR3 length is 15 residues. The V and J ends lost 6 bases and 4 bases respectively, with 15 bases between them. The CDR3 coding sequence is TGTGCTAGTGGGGACGGGAAAGAGTCCACCGGGGAGCTGTTTTTT. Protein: CASGDGKESTGELFF.